The next 18 T cell receptor beta chains were all read from a single sample in a study of beta chain features in type 1 diabetes (dated by TCRdb to the late 2010s). Libraries were prepared through the immunoSEQ multiplex PCR assay. The entire amount of isolated RNA was reverse transcribed using the High Capacity cDNA Reverse Transcription Kit, so the sequenced TCRB transcripts were expressed ones. The clones in this table, taken by TCRdb from immuneACCESS, are in-frame only. Not every clone is retained; where verified, under half of the shortfall comes from an unresolved V gene, and the cause of the rest is unknown. Here the sample has more than 300,000 clones; about 15% occur a single time. The ten top clones hold approximately 0.019% of the sample. The sequencing sample was made of naive CD4+ T cells from blood. This specimen's cell subset or site label, per the study, means: true naive CD4+ T cells. The source of these receptors is a woman in her late teens or twenties in good health.

This clone was observed a handful of times. V and J are TRBV28 and TRBJ1-5, with D perhaps TRBD1 (6 bases). V was shortened by 7 bases and J by 1 base, with 14 bases between the two germline ends. This CDR3 region has 15 residues. Germline CDR1 is MDHEN and CDR2 is SYDVKM. DNA for the CDR3: TGTGCCAGCACCCCTGGGGGCAGAAGCAATCAGCCCCAGCATTTT. Its protein product is CASTPGGRSNQPQHF.

The genes are TRBV25-1 and TRBJ2-5, with 9 bases fitting TRBD1. Germline assignment: CDR1 MGHDK and CDR2 SYGVNS. The V gene end was trimmed by 3 bases and the J gene end by 4 bases; junction bases not matched to a gene: 12. The CDR3 is 17 residues long. The CDR3 protein is CASSELKQGALRETQYF. Here the CDR3 DNA reads TGTGCCAGCAGTGAGCTGAAACAGGGGGCACTTCGAGAGACCCAGTACTTC.

This clone was observed a handful of times. V gene TRBV28 combines with J gene TRBJ1-2, with 7 positions matching TRBD1. V was clipped by 2 bases and J by 6 bases; unmatched bases: 0. Germline V lookup: CDR1 MDHEN, CDR2 SYDVKM. This CDR3 is 12 amino acids long. The CDR3: CASSLDRDGYTF. The CDR3 nucleotides read TGTGCCAGCAGTTTAGACAGGGATGGCTACACCTTC.

This clone turned up a few times. The V and J genes are TRBV28 and TRBJ2-7, with D possibly TRBD1 on 6 matching bases. The length of the CDR3 is 13 residues. From germline, CDR1 is MDHEN and CDR2 SYDVKM. Trimming removed 8 bases at V and 3 bases at J, with 14 bases between. The chain's CDR3 is CASSYGQYYEQYF. The CDR3 DNA sequence: TGTGCCAGCTCATACGGACAGTACTACGAGCAGTACTTC.

The J gene is TRBJ2-1, the V gene TRBV6-5, with 10 bases lining up with TRBD1. The V and J ends lost 10 bases and 2 bases, in that order; junction bases with no gene match: 8. The CDR3 extends over 15 amino acids. CDR1 and CDR2 (germline): MNHEY, SVGAGI. The CDR3 region has the DNA TGTGCCACCTACCCGGGACAGGGGCCCTACAATGAGCAGTTCTTC. Its protein is CATYPGQGPYNEQFF.

This clone has only a few counts. The chain employs TRBV30 and TRBJ1-2; TRBD1 matches 11 bases. The CDR3 has 14 amino acids. Germline CDR1 and CDR2: GTSNPN and SVGIG (reference sequence). V lost 3 bases, J lost 5 bases, and 5 bases stayed unmatched. The CDR3 sequence: CAWRSGQGDYGYTF. The CDR3 DNA sequence: TGTGCCTGGAGATCGGGACAGGGGGATTATGGCTACACCTTC.

This clone was seen only a few times. The chain is built from TRBV4-1 and TRBJ2-7; no clear D. The CDR3 totals 14 residues. The V gene's germline CDR1 is MGHRA and CDR2 YSYEKL. V was pared by 1 base and J by 7 bases, with 14 bases between. The CDR3 coding sequence is TGCGCCAGCAGCCAAGTCACCCCAGGATTAGAGCAGTACTTC. This encodes CASSQVTPGLEQYF.

This chain uses TRBV7-6 with TRBJ1-1; D is unclear. The CDR3 loop spans 13 amino acids. V gave up 5 bases and J gave up 1 base, with 8 bases separating them. Germline CDR1 reads SGHVS; CDR2 reads FNYEAQ. CDR3 sequence: CASSPLRNTEAFF. CDR3 sequence (DNA): TGTGCCAGCAGCCCCCTCCGGAACACTGAAGCTTTCTTT.

This clone showed up just a few times. This chain links TRBV28 with TRBJ2-7; possible D gene TRBD1, 5 bases. V was pared by 4 bases and J by 3 bases, with 7 bases between. The CDR3 contains 12 residues. Germline V gene data show CDR1 as MDHEN and CDR2 as SYDVKM. The CDR3 here is CASSYQGYEQYF. In DNA form, the CDR3 reads TGTGCCAGCAGTTACCAGGGCTACGAGCAGTACTTC.

This rearrangement joins TRBV30 to TRBJ2-7; no reliable D call. The ends were cut back, 2 bases at V and 6 bases at J, with 8 bases in the middle. Germline CDR1 reads GTSNPN; CDR2 reads SVGIG (reference sequence). This CDR3 contains 11 residues. The CDR3 loop reads CAWSYGGEQYF. In DNA form, the CDR3 reads TGTGCCTGGAGTTATGGCGGCGAGCAGTACTTC.

This clone was observed a handful of times. The V call is TRBV9, the J call TRBJ1-2; D is unresolved. CDR3 length equals 14 residues. Germline V lookup: CDR1 SGDLS, CDR2 YYNGEE. The germline V and J ends were trimmed by 3 bases and 2 bases, with 11 bases remaining between them. CDR3 DNA sequence: TGTGCCAGCAGCGCTGGTCAGGAAAACTATGGCTACACCTTC. Its protein product is CASSAGQENYGYTF.

This clone turned up a few times. The V gene is TRBV10-2, the J gene TRBJ2-1; 11 nucleotides match TRBD2. Germline CDR1 reads WSHSY; CDR2 reads SAAADI. This CDR3 comprises 15 residues. The junction had 9 bases not matched to a gene; V was cut back by 10 bases and J by 4 bases. The chain's CDR3 is CATDSGRARYNEQFF. The CDR3 DNA reads TGCGCCACCGATAGCGGGAGGGCCAGGTACAATGAGCAGTTCTTC.

This clone was counted between two and nine times. The chain carries TRBV7-3 and TRBJ2-6, with D tentatively TRBD1 (5 bases). Germline values: CDR1 SGHTA, CDR2 FQGTGA. CDR3 length: 17 residues. V lost 1 base, J lost 0 bases, and 10 bases lay in between. CDR3 DNA: TGTGCCAGCAGCTTAAGGGGCAGTACCTCTGGGGCCAACGTCCTGACTTTC. It codes for CASSLRGSTSGANVLTF. Variable domain in full (rest from reference TRBV7-3 and TRBJ2-6): GAGVSQTPSNKVTEKGKYVELRCDPISGHTALYWYRQSLGQGPEFLIYFQGTGAADDSGLPNDRFFAVRPEGSVSTLKIQRTERGDSAVYLCASSLRGSTSGANVLTFGAGSRLTVL.

There are a few counts of this clone. The J gene is TRBJ2-5, the V gene TRBV29-1; TRBD2 matches 14 bases. The DNA matches TRBJ2-7 better at its end, which makes the J call doubtful. Per the germline V gene, CDR1 is SQVTM and CDR2 is ANQGSEA. CDR3 length equals 16 residues. CDR3 nucleotides: TGCAGCGTTGGGGGACTAGCGGGAGTTAAAGGAAACGAGCAGTACTTC. Translation: CSVGGLAGVKGNEQYF.

CDR3 protein: CASSPPQGNQPQHF. CDR3 nucleotide sequence: TGTGCCAGCTCACCACCTCAGGGAAATCAGCCCCAGCATTTT. V gene TRBV18 combines with J gene TRBJ1-5, with D possibly being TRBD1 (5 bases). The germline V gene encodes CDR1 KGHSH and CDR2 LQKENI. The V end lost 0 bases, the J end lost 4 bases, and 7 bases lay between the germline ends. This CDR3 comprises 14 residues.

The chain joins TRBV2 to TRBJ2-3, with a possible D match to TRBD2 (5 bases). Germline V CDR1 and CDR2: SNHLY, FYNNEI. The CDR3 spans 16 residues. Trimming cost V 4 bases and J 6 bases, with 20 bases left between them. For the CDR3, the DNA is TGTGCCAGCAGTGGAGGTCGGGTCCCGAGGGAGGATACGCAGTATTTT. Translating it yields CASSGGRVPREDTQYF.

The CDR3 nucleotides read TGTGCCAGCAGCTTAGGAGGGGGCGCAGGAGATGGATACAATGAGCAGTTCTTC. This sequence encodes CASSLGGGAGDGYNEQFF. The chain employs TRBV11-2 and TRBJ2-1; 7 bases map to TRBD1. CDR1 is SGHAT, CDR2 FQNNGV, per germline. The V segment lost 1 base and the J segment 4 bases; nucleotides outside the gene matches: 13. The CDR3 runs 18 residues.

The chain uses TRBV20-1 and TRBJ1-1; no clear D. This CDR3 has 11 residues. Germline lookup yields CDR1 DFQATT and CDR2 SNEGSKA (reference sequence). The ends were cut back, 3 bases at V and 11 bases at J, with 13 bases in the middle. This CDR3 reads CSARTGLRAFF. Here the CDR3 DNA reads TGCAGTGCTAGGACGGGTCTGCGGGCTTTCTTT.